The subject of this entry is one TCR beta chain. Produced via immunoSEQ multiplex PCR; TCRdb's table is partial and in-frame only. Of just over 650,000 clones in the sample, approximately 90% were seen once. This entry comes from a study of blood T cell repertoires in COVID-19. The wider study: Donors in the United States, Italy and Spain gave samples during acute or convalescent COVID-19.

Trimming took 1 base from V and 6 from J; bases not matched to a gene: 3. From germline, CDR1 is MNHEY and CDR2 SVGAGI. CDR3 length: 14 amino acids. The sequencing sample was made of peripheral blood. The chain joins TRBV6-5 to TRBJ1-5, with 7 bases aligning to TRBD1. This TCR was sampled from a woman under 30 with acute or convalescent COVID-19. The CDR3 sequence: CASSYLGGGQPQHF. CDR3 DNA: TGTGCCAGCAGTTACTTAGGGGGCGGTCAGCCCCAGCATTTT.